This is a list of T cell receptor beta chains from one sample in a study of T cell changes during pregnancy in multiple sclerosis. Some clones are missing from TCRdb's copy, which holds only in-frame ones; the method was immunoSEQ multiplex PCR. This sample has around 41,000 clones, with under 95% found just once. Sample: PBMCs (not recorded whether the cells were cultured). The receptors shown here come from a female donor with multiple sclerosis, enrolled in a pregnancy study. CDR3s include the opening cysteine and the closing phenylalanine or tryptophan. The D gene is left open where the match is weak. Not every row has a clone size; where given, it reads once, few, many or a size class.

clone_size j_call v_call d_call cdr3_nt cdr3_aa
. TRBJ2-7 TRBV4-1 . TGCGCCAGCAGCCAACGGTCCGGGGGGCTCTACGAGCAGTACTTC CASSQRSGGLYEQYF
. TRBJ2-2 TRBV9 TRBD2 TGTGCCAGCAGCGTAGAGGCTAGCGGTTACACCGGGGAGCTGTTTTTT CASSVEASGYTGELFF
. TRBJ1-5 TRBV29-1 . TGCAGCGTTGAGACTGGTGATCAGCCCCAGCATTTT CSVETGDQPQHF
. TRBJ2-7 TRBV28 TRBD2 TGTGCCAGCACCCGGACTAGCGGGAGGCCGGTCTACGAGCAGTACTTC CASTRTSGRPVYEQYF
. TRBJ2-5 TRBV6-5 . TGTGCCAGCAGTCCGACTAGAAGCCAAGAGACCCAGTACTTC CASSPTRSQETQYF
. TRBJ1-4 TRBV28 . TGTGCCAGCAGTTTACCCGGGGGCATGAATGAAAAACTGTTTTTT CASSLPGGMNEKLFF
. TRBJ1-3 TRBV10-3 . TGTGCCATCAGTGACACAGCCAACTCTGGAAACACCATATATTTT CAISDTANSGNTIYF
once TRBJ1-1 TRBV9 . TGTGCCAGCAGCGTAGATTGGGGAAGCACTGAAGCTTTCTTT CASSVDWGSTEAFF
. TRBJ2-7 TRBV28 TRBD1 TGTGCCAGCAGTCATCTCCGGACAGGGACCTACGAGCAGTACTTC CASSHLRTGTYEQYF
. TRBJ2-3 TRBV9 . TGTGCCAGCAGCGTAGGGGTTGGGGGGACAGATACGCAGTATTTT CASSVGVGGTDTQYF
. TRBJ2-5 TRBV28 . TGTGCCAGCAGCTCTCCCCTTACGCACAGTTCAGAGACCCAGTACTTC CASSSPLTHSSETQYF
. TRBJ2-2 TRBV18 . TGTGCCAGCTCACCAGCAGCGAACACCGGGGAGCTGTTTTTT CASSPAANTGELFF
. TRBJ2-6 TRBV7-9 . TGTGCCAGCAGCTTAGGGGGCAGCAACTCTGGGGCCAACGTCCTGACTTTC CASSLGGSNSGANVLTF
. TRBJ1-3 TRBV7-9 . TGTGCCAGCAGCTACGGGGTAGGGGTATCTGGAAACACCATATATTTT CASSYGVGVSGNTIYF
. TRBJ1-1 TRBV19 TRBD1 TGTGCCAGTAGTGACAGGGGCCGGGGGATGGACACTGAAGCTTTCTTT CASSDRGRGMDTEAFF
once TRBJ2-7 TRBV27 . TGTGCCAGCAGTTTATTGGGGGGCTCCTACGAGCAGTACTTC CASSLLGGSYEQYF
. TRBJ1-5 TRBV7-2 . TGTGCCAGCACCGGCCGCAATCAGCCCCAGCATTTT CASTGRNQPQHF
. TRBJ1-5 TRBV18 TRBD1 TGTGCCAGCTCCCCGCGGGACAGGGCGGATCAGCCCCAGCATTTT CASSPRDRADQPQHF
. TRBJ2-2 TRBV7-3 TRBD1 TGTGCCAGCAGCTTGTTAGGGGGCGCGGGCGGGGAGCTGTTTTTT CASSLLGGAGGELFF
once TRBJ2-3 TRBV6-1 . TGTGCCAGCAGTGAGTTTTATGGGGGGACAGATACGCAGTATTTT CASSEFYGGTDTQYF
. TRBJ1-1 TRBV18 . TGTGCCAGCTCACCAGGTACAGGGTTTGGCACTGAAGCTTTCTTT CASSPGTGFGTEAFF
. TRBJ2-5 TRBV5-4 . TGTGCCAGCAGCTTGCCTAGCAGCCAAGAGACCCAGTACTTC CASSLPSSQETQYF
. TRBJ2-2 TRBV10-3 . TGTGCCATCAGTCAGGGAGTTCAGGCGAACACCGGGGAGCTGTTTTTT CAISQGVQANTGELFF
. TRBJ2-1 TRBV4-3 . TGCGCCAGCAGCCGCGGCACATTGAAGCAGAATGAGCAGTTCTTC CASSRGTLKQNEQFF
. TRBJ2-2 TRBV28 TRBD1 TGTGCCAGTATCCCGAGCCGACAGGGGAACACCGGGGAGCTGTTTTTT CASIPSRQGNTGELFF
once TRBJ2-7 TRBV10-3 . TGTGCCATCAGTGAGAGGTCTGCGGGACGGGCGTACTTC CAISERSAGRAYF
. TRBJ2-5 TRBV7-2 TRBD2 TGTGCCAGCAGCTTAAACAGCGGGAGCCATGGGGAGACCCAGTACTTC CASSLNSGSHGETQYF
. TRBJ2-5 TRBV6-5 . TGTGCCAGCAGTCCACGGGAGGGGGCCGGACAGTACTTC CASSPREGAGQYF
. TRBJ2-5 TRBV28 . TGTGCCACATACCAAGAGACCCAGTACTTC CATYQETQYF
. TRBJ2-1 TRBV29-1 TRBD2 TGCAGCGTCGCCCTAAAACTAGCGGGAGCCTACAATGAGCAGTTCTTC CSVALKLAGAYNEQFF
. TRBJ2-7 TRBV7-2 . TGTGCCAGCAGCTTAGGTGTGGGCCCCACCTTTTACGAGCAGTACTTC CASSLGVGPTFYEQYF
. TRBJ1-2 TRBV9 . TGTGCCAGCAGCGTAGGGACCGAACATGGCTACACCTTC CASSVGTEHGYTF
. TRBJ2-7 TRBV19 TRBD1 TGTGCCAGTAGTTCGGGGACAGGGAATCAAGGCGAGCAGTACTTC CASSSGTGNQGEQYF
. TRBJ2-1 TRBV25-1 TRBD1 TGTGCCAGCAGTGTAGGGACAGGGGGTATGCTCAATGAGCAGTTCTTC CASSVGTGGMLNEQFF
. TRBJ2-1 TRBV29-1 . TGCAGCGTTGCACAGGGTTATCATGAGCAGTTCTTC CSVAQGYHEQFF
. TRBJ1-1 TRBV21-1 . TGTGCCAGTCTGGGGTTTTTCCTCACTGAAGCTTTCTTT CASLGFFLTEAFF